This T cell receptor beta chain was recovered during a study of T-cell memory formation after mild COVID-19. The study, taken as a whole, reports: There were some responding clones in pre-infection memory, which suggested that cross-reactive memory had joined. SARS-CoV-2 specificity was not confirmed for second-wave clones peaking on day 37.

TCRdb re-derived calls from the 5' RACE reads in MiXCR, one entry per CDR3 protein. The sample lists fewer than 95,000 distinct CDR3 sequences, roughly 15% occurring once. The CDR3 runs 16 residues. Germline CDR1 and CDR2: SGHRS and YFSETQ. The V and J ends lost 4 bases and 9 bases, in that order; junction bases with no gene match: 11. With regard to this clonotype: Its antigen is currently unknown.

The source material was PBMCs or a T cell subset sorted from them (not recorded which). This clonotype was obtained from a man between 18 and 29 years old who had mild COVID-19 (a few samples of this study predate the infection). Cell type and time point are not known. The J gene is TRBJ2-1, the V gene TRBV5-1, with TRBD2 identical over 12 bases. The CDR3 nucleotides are TGCGCCAGCAGCATAACTAGCGGGGGGCCCTCTCTTGAGCAGTTCTTC. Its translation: CASSITSGGPSLEQFF.